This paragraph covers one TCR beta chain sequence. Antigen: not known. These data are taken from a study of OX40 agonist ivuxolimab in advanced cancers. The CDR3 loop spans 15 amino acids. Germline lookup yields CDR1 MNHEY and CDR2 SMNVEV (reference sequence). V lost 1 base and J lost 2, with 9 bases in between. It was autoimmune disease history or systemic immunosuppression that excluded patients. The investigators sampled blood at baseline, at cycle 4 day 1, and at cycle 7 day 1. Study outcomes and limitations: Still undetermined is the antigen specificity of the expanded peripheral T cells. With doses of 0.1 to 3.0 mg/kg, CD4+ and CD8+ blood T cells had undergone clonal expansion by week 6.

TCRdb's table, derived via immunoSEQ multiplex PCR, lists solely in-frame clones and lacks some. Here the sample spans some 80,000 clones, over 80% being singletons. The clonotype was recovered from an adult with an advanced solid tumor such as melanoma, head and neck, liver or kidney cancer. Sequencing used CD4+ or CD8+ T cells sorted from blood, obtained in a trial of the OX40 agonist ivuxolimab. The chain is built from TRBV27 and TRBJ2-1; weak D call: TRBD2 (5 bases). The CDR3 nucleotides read TGTGCCAGCAGTTTATGGGAGCCCACCTACAATGAGCAGTTCTTC. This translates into CASSLWEPTYNEQFF.